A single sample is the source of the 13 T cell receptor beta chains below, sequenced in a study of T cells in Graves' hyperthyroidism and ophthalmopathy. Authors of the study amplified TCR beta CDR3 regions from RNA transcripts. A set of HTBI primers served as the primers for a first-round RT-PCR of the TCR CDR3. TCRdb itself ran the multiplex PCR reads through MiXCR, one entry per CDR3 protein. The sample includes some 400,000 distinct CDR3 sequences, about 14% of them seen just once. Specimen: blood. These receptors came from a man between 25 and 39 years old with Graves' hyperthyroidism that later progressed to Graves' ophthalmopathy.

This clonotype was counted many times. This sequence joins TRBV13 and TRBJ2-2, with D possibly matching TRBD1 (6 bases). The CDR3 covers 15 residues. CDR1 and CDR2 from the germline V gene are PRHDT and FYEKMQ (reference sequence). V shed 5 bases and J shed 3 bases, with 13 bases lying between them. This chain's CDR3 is CASSDMTGYTGELFF. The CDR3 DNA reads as TGTGCCAGCAGCGACATGACAGGCTACACCGGGGAGCTGTTTTTT.

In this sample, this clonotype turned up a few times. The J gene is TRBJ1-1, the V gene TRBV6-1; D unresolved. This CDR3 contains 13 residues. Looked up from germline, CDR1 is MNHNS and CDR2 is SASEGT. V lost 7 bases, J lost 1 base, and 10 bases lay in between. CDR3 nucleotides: TGTGCCAGCACCCTTTTAGAGAACACTGAAGCTTTCTTT. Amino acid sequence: CASTLLENTEAFF.

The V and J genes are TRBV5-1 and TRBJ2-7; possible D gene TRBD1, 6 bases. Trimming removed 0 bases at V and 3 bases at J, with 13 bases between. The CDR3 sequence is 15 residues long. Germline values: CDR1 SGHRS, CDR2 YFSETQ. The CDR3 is CASSLARGNYYEQYF. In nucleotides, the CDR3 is TGCGCCAGCAGCTTGGCCAGGGGAAATTACTACGAGCAGTACTTC.

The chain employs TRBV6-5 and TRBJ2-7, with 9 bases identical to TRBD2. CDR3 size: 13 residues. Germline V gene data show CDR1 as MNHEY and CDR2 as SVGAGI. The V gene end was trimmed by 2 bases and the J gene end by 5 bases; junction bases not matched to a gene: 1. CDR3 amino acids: CASSYASGDEQYF. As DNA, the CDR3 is TGTGCCAGCAGTTACGCTAGCGGGGACGAGCAGTACTTC.

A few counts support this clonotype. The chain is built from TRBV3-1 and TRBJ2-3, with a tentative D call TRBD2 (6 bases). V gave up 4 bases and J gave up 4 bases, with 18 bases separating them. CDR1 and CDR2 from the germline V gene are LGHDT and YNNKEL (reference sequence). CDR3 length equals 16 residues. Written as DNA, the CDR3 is TGTGCCAGCAGCCGCCGCGAGTGGGGGGACGCAGATACGCAGTATTTT. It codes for CASSRREWGDADTQYF.

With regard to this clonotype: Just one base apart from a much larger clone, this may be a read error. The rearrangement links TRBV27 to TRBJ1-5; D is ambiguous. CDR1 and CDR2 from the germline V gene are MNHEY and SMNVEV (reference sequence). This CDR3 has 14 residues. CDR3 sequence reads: CGSSKTGSLQPQHF. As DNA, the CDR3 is TGTGGCAGCAGCAAGACCGGTTCTCTTCAGCCCCAGCATTTT.

The CDR3 region is CASSSPRDDEQFF. The CDR3 DNA reads TGTGCCAGCAGTTCCCCACGGGACGATGAGCAGTTCTTC. This chain uses TRBV6-2 or TRBV6-3 with TRBJ2-1; perhaps D is TRBD1 or TRBD2 (5 bases each). Germline CDR1 MNHEY, CDR2 SVGEGT. The CDR3 is made up of 13 amino acids. V lost 4 bases and J lost 8, with 12 bases in between.

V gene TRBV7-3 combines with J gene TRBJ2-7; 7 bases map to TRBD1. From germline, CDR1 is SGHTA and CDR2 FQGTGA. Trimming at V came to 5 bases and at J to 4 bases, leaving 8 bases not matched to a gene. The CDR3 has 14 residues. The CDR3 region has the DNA TGTGCCAGCAGCCCATCCGTGGGACAGTACGAGCAGTACTTC. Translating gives CASSPSVGQYEQYF.

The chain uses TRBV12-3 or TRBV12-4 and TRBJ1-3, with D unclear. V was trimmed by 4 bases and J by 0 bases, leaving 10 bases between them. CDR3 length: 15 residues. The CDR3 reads CASSSPLHSGNTIYF. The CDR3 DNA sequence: TGTGCCAGCAGTTCCCCGCTTCACTCTGGAAACACCATATATTTT.

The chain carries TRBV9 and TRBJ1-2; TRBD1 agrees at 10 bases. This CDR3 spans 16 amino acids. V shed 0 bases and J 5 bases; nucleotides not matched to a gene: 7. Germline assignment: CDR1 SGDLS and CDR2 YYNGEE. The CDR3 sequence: CASSVARTGGRYGYTF. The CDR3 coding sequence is TGTGCCAGCAGCGTAGCCCGGACAGGGGGGAGGTATGGCTACACCTTC.

The CDR3 loop reads CASSSTGSQPQHF. The CDR3 nucleotides read TGTGCCAGCAGCTCAACAGGGAGTCAGCCCCAGCATTTT. This chain links TRBV7-2 with TRBJ1-5; D is possibly TRBD1 (6 bases). The V end lost 4 bases, the J end lost 6 bases, and 10 bases lay between the germline ends. Germline loops: CDR1 SGHTA, CDR2 FQGNSA. The CDR3 is 13 residues long.

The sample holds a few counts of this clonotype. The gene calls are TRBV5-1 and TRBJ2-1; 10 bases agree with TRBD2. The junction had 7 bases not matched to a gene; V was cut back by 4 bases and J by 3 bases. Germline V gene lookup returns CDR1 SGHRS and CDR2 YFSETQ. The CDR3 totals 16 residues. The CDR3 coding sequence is TGCGCCAGCAGCCAGGCCAGCGGGAGGGGCTACAATGAGCAGTTCTTC. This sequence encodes CASSQASGRGYNEQFF.

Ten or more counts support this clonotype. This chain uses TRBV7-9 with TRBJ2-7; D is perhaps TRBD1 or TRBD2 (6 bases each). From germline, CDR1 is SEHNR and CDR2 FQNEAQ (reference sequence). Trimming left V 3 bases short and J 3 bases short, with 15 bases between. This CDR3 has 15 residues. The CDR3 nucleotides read TGTGCCAGCAGCTTCCCGGAGGGGGGAAACTACGAGCAGTACTTC. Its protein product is CASSFPEGGNYEQYF.